This TCR beta chain stems from a study of T cell repertoires in cytomegalovirus infection. Study-wide background: Indicated by public TCR beta signatures were CMV infection and matching HLA type.

Many counts were recorded for this clonotype. MiXCR was run by TCRdb on the reads, yielding one entry per CDR3 protein. The table has almost 300,000 distinct CDR3 sequences, about 8.8% seen once; the top ten hold approximately 2.4%. Germline loops: CDR1 MNHEY, CDR2 SVGEGT. This CDR3 region has 13 residues. V was clipped by 6 bases and J by 4 bases; unmatched bases: 5. The specimen was PBMCs. The clonotype originates from a human donor in good health (CMV status not recorded). Some clones in this sample may be carry-over from other donors' samples. V is TRBV6-2 or TRBV6-3 and J is TRBJ2-7; 8 bases match TRBD2. The CDR3 sequence: CASRQAGDYEQYV. CDR3 coding DNA: TGTGCCAGCAGGCAAGCGGGGGATTACGAGCAGTACGTC.